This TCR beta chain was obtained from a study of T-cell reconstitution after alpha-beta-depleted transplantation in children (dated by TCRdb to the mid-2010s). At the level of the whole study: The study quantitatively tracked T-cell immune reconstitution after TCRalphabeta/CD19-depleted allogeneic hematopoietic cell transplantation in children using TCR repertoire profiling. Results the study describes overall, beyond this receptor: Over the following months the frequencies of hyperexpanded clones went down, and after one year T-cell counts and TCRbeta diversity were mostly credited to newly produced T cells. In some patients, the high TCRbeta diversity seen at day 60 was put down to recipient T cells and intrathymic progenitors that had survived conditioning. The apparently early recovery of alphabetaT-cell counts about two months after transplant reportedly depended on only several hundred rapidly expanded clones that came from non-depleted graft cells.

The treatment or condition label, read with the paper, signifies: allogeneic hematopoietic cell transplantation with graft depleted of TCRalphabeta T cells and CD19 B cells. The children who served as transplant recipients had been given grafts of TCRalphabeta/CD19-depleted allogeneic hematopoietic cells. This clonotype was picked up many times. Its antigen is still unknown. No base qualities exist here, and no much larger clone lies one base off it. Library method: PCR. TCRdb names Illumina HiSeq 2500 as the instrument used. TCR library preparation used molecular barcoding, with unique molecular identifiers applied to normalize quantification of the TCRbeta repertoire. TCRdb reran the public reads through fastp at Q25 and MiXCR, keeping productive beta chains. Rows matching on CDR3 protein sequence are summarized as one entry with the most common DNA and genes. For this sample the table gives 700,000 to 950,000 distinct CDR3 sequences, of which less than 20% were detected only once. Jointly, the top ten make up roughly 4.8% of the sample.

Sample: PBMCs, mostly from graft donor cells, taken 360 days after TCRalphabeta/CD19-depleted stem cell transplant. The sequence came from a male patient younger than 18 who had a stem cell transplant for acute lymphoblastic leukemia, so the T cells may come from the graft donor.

The CDR3 has the sequence CASSLDSGTDTQYF. The sequenced DNA: TGTGCCAGCAGCTTGGATAGCGGCACAGATACGCAGTATTTT. The rearrangement joined TRBV5-4 to TRBJ2-3; a tentative D call is TRBD2 (5 bases match). V and J are truncated by 0 bases and 1 base respectively, leaving an intervening sequence of 6 bases. Including cysteine and phenylalanine, the CDR3 has 14 amino acids. Just CDR3 DNA is preserved here, 42 bases in frame from base 1. As encoded in the germline V gene (reference sequence), CDR1 is SGHNT while CDR2 is YYREEE. Where the CDR3 stops, the reference TRBV5-4 and TRBJ2-3 genes take over; the full variable domain is ETGVTQSPTHLIKTRGQQVTLRCSSQSGHNTVSWYQQALGQGPQFIFQYYREEENGRGNFPPRFSGLQFPNYSSELNVNALELDDSALYLCASSLDSGTDTQYFGPGTRLTVL.